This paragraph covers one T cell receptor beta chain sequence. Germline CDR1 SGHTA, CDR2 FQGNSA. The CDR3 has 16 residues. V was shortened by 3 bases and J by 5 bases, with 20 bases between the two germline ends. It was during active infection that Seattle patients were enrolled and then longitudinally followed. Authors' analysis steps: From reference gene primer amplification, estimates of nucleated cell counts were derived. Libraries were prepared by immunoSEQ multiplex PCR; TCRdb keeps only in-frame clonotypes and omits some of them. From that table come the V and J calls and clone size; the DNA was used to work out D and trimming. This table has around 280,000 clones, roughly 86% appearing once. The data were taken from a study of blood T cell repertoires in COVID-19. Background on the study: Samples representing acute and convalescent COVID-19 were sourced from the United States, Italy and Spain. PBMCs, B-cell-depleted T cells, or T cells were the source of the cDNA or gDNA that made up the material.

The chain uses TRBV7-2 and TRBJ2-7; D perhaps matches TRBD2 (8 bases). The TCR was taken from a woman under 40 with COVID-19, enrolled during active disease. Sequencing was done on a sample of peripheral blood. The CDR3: CASSFKRTGGGNEQYF. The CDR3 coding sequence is TGTGCCAGCAGCTTTAAGAGGACAGGCGGGGGGAACGAGCAGTACTTC.